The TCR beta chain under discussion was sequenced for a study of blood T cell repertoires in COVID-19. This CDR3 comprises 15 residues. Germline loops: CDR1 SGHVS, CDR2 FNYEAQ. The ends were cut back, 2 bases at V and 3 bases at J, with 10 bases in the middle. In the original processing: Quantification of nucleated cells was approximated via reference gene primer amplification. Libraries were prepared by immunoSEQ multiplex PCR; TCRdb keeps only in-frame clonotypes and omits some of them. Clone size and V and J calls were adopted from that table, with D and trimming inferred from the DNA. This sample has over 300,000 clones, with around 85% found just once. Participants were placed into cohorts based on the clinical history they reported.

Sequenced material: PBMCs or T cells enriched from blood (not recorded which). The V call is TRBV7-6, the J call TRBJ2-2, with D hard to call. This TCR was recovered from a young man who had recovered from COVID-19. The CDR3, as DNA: TGTGCCAGCAGCTTACTTAGTCCCCACACCGGGGAGCTGTTTTTT. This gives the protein CASSLLSPHTGELFF.